This T cell receptor (beta chain) was sequenced during a study of PD-1 blockade in classical Hodgkin lymphoma. Study information: Nivolumab dosed at 3 mg/kg went to patients intravenously every 2 weeks.

Germline loops: CDR1 SGHRS, CDR2 YFSETQ. The V gene end was trimmed by 3 bases and the J gene end by 1 base; junction bases not matched to a gene: 4. This CDR3 region has 16 residues. As to this clone: The target antigen is unknown.

Broader study findings: Reported findings placed baseline TCR diversity lower in newly diagnosed patients (compared with healthy donors). Diversity similar to that of newly diagnosed patients was seen at baseline in complete responders. Only CD4+ TCR diversity, not CD8+, had risen significantly by C4D1.

The data were produced by immunoSEQ multiplex PCR, yet TCRdb's version contains in-frame clones alone and is incomplete. Here the sample spans roughly 56,000 clones, 85% to 90% being singletons. Brentuximab vedotin exposure varied, and every patient relapsed after autologous stem cell transplantation. The sequencing here drew on peripheral blood mononuclear cells (PBMCs), taken before the second cycle of nivolumab. The source of this sequence is a human donor with classical Hodgkin lymphoma. V is TRBV5-1 and J is TRBJ2-5; TRBD2 agrees at 12 bases. The CDR3 DNA sequence: TGCGCCAGCAGCTACCCTAGCGGGGGGGCCCAAGAGACCCAGTACTTC. Its translation is CASSYPSGGAQETQYF.